Listed below are T cell receptor beta chains from one sample, sequenced in a study of cytomegalovirus exposure and HLA in healthy donors. This table comes from immunoSEQ multiplex PCR, and its TCRdb copy is limited to in-frame clones, with some not included. The repertoire holds roughly 100,000 clones, with around 63% as singletons. Sequencing used PBMCs. The receptors here all came from a human donor in good health. The CDR3 runs from the conserved cysteine through the conserved F or W. The D gene is left open where the match is weak. Size is omitted from some rows. Given values are once, few, many or a class for expanded clones.

abundance	v_gene	d_gene	j_gene	CDR3nt	CDR3aa
NA	TRBV5-8	NA	TRBJ1-5	TGTGCCAGCACTTCGGGGTACAGTCAGCCCCAGCATTTT	CASTSGYSQPQHF
few	TRBV28	TRBD2	TRBJ2-7	TGTGCCAGCAGTTTACCTAGCGGGGGCTCCTACGAGCAGTACTTC	CASSLPSGGSYEQYF
NA	TRBV6-5	NA	TRBJ2-3	TGTGCCAGCAGAAAGGGGTCAAGTGGATATACGCAGTATTTT	CASRKGSSGYTQYF
NA	TRBV5-1	TRBD2	TRBJ2-1	TGCGCCAGCAGCTTACAGACTGGGACTAGCCGCGGGGAGCAGTTCTTC	CASSLQTGTSRGEQFF
few	TRBV7-9	NA	TRBJ2-1	TGTGCCAGCTATTCCGGGGGGCACGAGCAGTTCTTC	CASYSGGHEQFF
NA	TRBV7-9	TRBD1	TRBJ2-1	TGTGCCAGCAGCCCCAACTATGGACAGGGTGGCCCGGGGGAGCAGTTCTTC	CASSPNYGQGGPGEQFF
NA	TRBV27	TRBD1	TRBJ1-2	TGTGCCAGCGGGGACAGGTTCTATGGCTACACCTTC	CASGDRFYGYTF
NA	TRBV27	NA	TRBJ1-2	TGTGCCAGCAGTCCACTCGGGGAGGGCTATGGCTACACCTTC	CASSPLGEGYGYTF
NA	TRBV15	TRBD1	TRBJ1-2	TGTGCCACCAGCCCGGGACAGGGACATGGCTACACCTTC	CATSPGQGHGYTF
few	TRBV6-1	TRBD1	TRBJ2-1	TGTGCCAGCAGTGGAGGGGACAGGGCCCCCTACAATGAGCAGTTCTTC	CASSGGDRAPYNEQFF
NA	TRBV27	NA	TRBJ2-5	TGTGCCAGCAGGGGCTTGGGCCAGGGAGAGACCCAGTACTTC	CASRGLGQGETQYF
NA	TRBV7-9	NA	TRBJ2-7	TGTGCCAGCAGCTCGCACAGGGTCGAGCAGTACTTC	CASSSHRVEQYF
NA	TRBV9	TRBD2	TRBJ2-1	TGTGCCAGCAGCGTAGTGCCGGGAGGGCGGTACAATGAGCAGTTCTTC	CASSVVPGGRYNEQFF
NA	TRBV19	TRBD1	TRBJ1-2	TGTGCCAGTAGTATGCCCGGGACAGGGGCCGGCTATGGCTACACCTTC	CASSMPGTGAGYGYTF
NA	TRBV28	NA	TRBJ2-1	TGTGCCAGCAGTCCCCGCCCGGACAGATACAATGAGCAGTTCTTC	CASSPRPDRYNEQFF
once	TRBV7-2	NA	TRBJ2-2	TGTGCCAGCAGCTTAAAGCGGGTCACCGGGGAGCTGTTTTTT	CASSLKRVTGELFF
few	TRBV6-1	TRBD2	TRBJ2-7	TGTGCCAGCAGAATCCGCGCGGGAGCCTCCTACGAGCAGTACTTC	CASRIRAGASYEQYF
NA	TRBV30	NA	TRBJ1-1	TGTGCCTGGAGTGTTGAGACTATGAACACTGAAGCTTTCTTT	CAWSVETMNTEAFF
NA	TRBV4-1	TRBD1	TRBJ2-7	TGCGCCAGCAGCCAAGTGGACAGGCGTACCTACGAGCAGTACTTC	CASSQVDRRTYEQYF
once	TRBV9	TRBD1	TRBJ1-1	TGTGCCAGCAGCGTAGGGACAGGGTCTGAGCCTGAAGCTTTCTTT	CASSVGTGSEPEAFF
NA	TRBV10-3	TRBD2	TRBJ2-7	TGTGCCATCAGTGGTAGCGGGAGTTTTTCCTACGAGCAGTACTTC	CAISGSGSFSYEQYF
NA	TRBV5-4	NA	TRBJ2-7	TGTGCCAGCAGCTTGGGAACTGCAGGAAGAACCTACGAGCAGTACTTC	CASSLGTAGRTYEQYF
NA	TRBV5-1	TRBD2	TRBJ2-7	TGCGCCAGCAGCCCGAGCGGGAGGCTAGACTACGAGCAGTACTTC	CASSPSGRLDYEQYF
NA	TRBV10-3	NA	TRBJ2-7	TGTGCCATCAGTCTCGGTAGCAACGAGCAGTACTTC	CAISLGSNEQYF
NA	TRBV19	TRBD2	TRBJ2-1	TGTGCCACCAAGAGCGGGAGCTCCTACAATGAGCAGTTCTTC	CATKSGSSYNEQFF
medium-sized	TRBV6-6	NA	TRBJ2-6	TGTGCCAGCAGTTACAGTGGGGGGTCTGGGGCCAACGTCCTGACTTTC	CASSYSGGSGANVLTF
once	TRBV7-9	TRBD1	TRBJ1-6	TGTGCCAGCAGCCACATTCCCAACAGGGGGCGGAATTCACCCCTCCACTTT	CASSHIPNRGRNSPLHF
few	TRBV7-2	NA	TRBJ1-5	TGTGCCAGCAGCTTAGTACAGGACGAACAGCCCCAGCATTTT	CASSLVQDEQPQHF
NA	TRBV11-1	TRBD1	TRBJ2-7	TGTGCCAGCAGCTTTGGACAGGACGCCTCCTACGAGCAGTACTTC	CASSFGQDASYEQYF
NA	TRBV9	TRBD2	TRBJ2-3	TGTGCCAGCAGCCTTCGACTAGCGGGAGCCACAGATACGCAGTATTTT	CASSLRLAGATDTQYF
NA	TRBV6-1	TRBD1	TRBJ2-2	TGTGCCAGCAGTGGCAGGGACAGGGGGCATACCGGGGAGCTGTTTTTT	CASSGRDRGHTGELFF
NA	TRBV11-2	TRBD2	TRBJ2-3	TGTGCCAGCATAGCGGGAGGGTCGGGTACGCAGTATTTT	CASIAGGSGTQYF
NA	TRBV27	NA	TRBJ2-7	TGTGCCAGCAGGGAGTCCCCAGCGGATTATTGCGAGCAGTACTTC	CASRESPADYCEQYF
few	TRBV25-1	TRBD1	TRBJ2-2	TGTGCCAGCAGTGACCTGACAGGGGGCGCATTCGGGGAGCTGTTTTTT	CASSDLTGGAFGELFF
many	TRBV6-5	TRBD2	TRBJ2-7	TGTGCCAGCAGTTTGGGGGATTTAGCGGGAGGGGAGCAGTACTTC	CASSLGDLAGGEQYF
NA	TRBV5-4	NA	TRBJ1-2	TGTGCCAGCAGCCCATATCAGGGGTTGGGTGGCTACACCTTC	CASSPYQGLGGYTF
few	TRBV5-4	NA	TRBJ2-4	TGTGCCAGCAGCCCCTCGCGGGGAAACATTCAGTACTTC	CASSPSRGNIQYF
few	TRBV7-8	TRBD2	TRBJ2-1	TGTGCCAGCAGCTTATCGAGGACGGTAACTAGCGGGAGGGCTCTCAATGAGCAGTTCTTC	CASSLSRTVTSGRALNEQFF
NA	TRBV10-3	TRBD2	TRBJ2-3	TGTGCCATTAAGGGACTATACACAGATACGCAGTATTTT	CAIKGLYTDTQYF
NA	TRBV18	TRBD1	TRBJ2-3	TGTGCCAGCTCACGTGACAGGGGGAAACTAGCAGATACGCAGTATTTT	CASSRDRGKLADTQYF
NA	TRBV7-9	TRBD1	TRBJ1-4	TGTGCCAGCAGCTGGGGACAGGTCAATGAAAAACTGTTTTTT	CASSWGQVNEKLFF
NA	TRBV6-1	TRBD2	TRBJ2-3	TGTGCCAGCAGTGAGGGACTATACACAGATACGCAGTATTTT	CASSEGLYTDTQYF
few	TRBV7-9	NA	TRBJ1-1	TGTGCCAGCAGCACCGGGAACACTGAAGCTTTCTTT	CASSTGNTEAFF
NA	TRBV27	NA	TRBJ2-2	TGTGCCAGCAGTTTAGGAGGGGCGACCGGGGAGCTGTTTTTT	CASSLGGATGELFF